This TCR beta chain is drawn from a study of T cells in Graves' hyperthyroidism and ophthalmopathy. Overall study: The initial diagnosis was the point when peripheral blood was collected, ahead of any treatment.

This clonotype appeared many times. Its target is unknown. A Clinical Activity Score of at least 3, a NOSPECS grade of at least 4 and a duration under 3 months were recorded in the ophthalmopathy patients. Diagnosis relied on clinical symptoms, serum thyroxine and TRAb, thyroid ultrasound and orbital computed tomography. TCR beta CDR3 sequences were amplified from RNA transcripts. The TCR CDR3 first-round RT-PCR relied on the HTBI primer set. TCRdb called the multiplex PCR reads again in MiXCR, with one record for every CDR3 protein. The sample holds under 550,000 distinct CDR3 sequences, just under 20% seen once. J lost 6 bases, V lost 6 bases, and 10 bases had no gene match. CDR1 is MNHEY, CDR2 SMNVEV, per germline (reference sequence). The CDR3 contains 15 residues. Findings and limits, study-wide: Most thyroid clonotypes expanded above 0.001 appeared in blood too.

This chain connects TRBV27 to TRBJ2-7; 11 nucleotides match TRBD2. The sequence was obtained from a man aged 35 to 55 with Graves' ophthalmopathy. Sequencing was done on a sample of blood. The CDR3 is CASRLTSGRPGEQYF. For the CDR3, the DNA is TGTGCCAGCAGATTAACTAGCGGGAGACCTGGCGAGCAGTACTTC.